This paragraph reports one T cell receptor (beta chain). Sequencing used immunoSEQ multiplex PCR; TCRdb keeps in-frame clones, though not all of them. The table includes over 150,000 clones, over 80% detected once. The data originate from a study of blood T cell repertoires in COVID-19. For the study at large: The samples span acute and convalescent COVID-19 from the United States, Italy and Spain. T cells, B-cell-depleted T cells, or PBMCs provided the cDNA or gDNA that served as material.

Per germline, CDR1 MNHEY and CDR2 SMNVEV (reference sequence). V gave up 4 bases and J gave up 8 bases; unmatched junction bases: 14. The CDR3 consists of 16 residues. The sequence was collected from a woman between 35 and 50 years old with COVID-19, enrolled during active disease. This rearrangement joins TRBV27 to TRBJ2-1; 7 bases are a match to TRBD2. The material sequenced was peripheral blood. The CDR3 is CASSSLLRTSKHEQFF. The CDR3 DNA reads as TGTGCCAGCAGTTCCCTCCTCCGGACTAGTAAGCATGAGCAGTTCTTC.